This T cell receptor beta chain was found in a study of shared clonotypes between healthy human individuals. CDR1 is SGHTA, CDR2 FQGNSA, per germline. This CDR3 region has 15 residues. Trimming at V came to 3 bases and at J to 5 bases, leaving 7 bases not matched to a gene. For every subset, genomic DNA was evenly distributed across several immunoSEQ plates. DNA at around 190 ng, roughly 27,000 T cell genomes, went into sorted-subset replicate PCRs. Authors' analysis steps: As immunoSEQ supplied junction-only sequences (without quality scores), filtering differed. Generated by immunoSEQ multiplex PCR, the TCRdb table keeps only in-frame clones and is missing some. Clone size and V and J calls were adopted from that table, with D and trimming inferred from the DNA. The sample lists approximately 1,500,000 clones, 95% to 99% seen once, with 0.4% to 0.45% in the top ten.

Sequencing was done on a sample of naive CD4+ T cells sorted from blood. The subset was: CD45RA+ positively selected. This rearrangement joins TRBV7-2 to TRBJ1-1; 9 nucleotides match TRBD1. The TCR sequence derives from a young man in good health. DNA for the CDR3: TGTGCCAGCAGCTTGGAGGGGGGGACAGGGACTGAAGCTTTCTTT. It codes for CASSLEGGTGTEAFF.